The rows below give T cell receptor beta chains drawn from one sample of a study of naive and memory T cell subsets. MiXCR, applied by TCRdb to the UMI-ligation and nested PCR reads, yields one record per CDR3 protein. Found here are some 80,000 distinct CDR3 sequences, 9% of them singletons; the top ten hold 0.95% to 1.5%. Material: naive CD8+ T cells from blood. The source of these receptors is a human donor in good health. CDR3s include the opening cysteine and the closing phenylalanine or tryptophan. D genes are given only for firm matches. Size tells how often a clone was seen (once, few, many) or the class of an expanded clone, and some rows leave it out.

>TRBV24-1|TRBJ2-5|NA|NA
TGTGCCACCAGTGATTTACCTCGCGGGAAAGGGGAGACCCAGTACTTC
CATSDLPRGKGETQYF
>TRBV10-3|TRBJ2-1|few|TRBD1
TGTGCCATCAGTGTGACAGGGGGCCCGGAGTACAATGAGCAGTTCTTC
CAISVTGGPEYNEQFF
>TRBV10-3|TRBJ2-7|many|NA
TGTGCCATCAGTGACTCACAGGAAGACCACCTCTACGAGCAGTACTTC
CAISDSQEDHLYEQYF
>TRBV28|TRBJ2-3|many|NA
TGTGCCAGCTCAGGGTGGACAGATACGCAGTATTTT
CASSGWTDTQYF
>TRBV2|TRBJ1-1|many|NA
TGTGCCAGCAAGGGGGGCACTGAAGCTTTCTTT
CASKGGTEAFF
>TRBV6-5|TRBJ2-6|few|NA
TGTGCCAGCACTCCGACCTATCCCGCTGGGGCCAACGTCCTGACTTTC
CASTPTYPAGANVLTF
>TRBV11-2|TRBJ2-5|few|NA
TGTGCCAGCAGCTTAGGAAGGTGGCAAGAGACCCAGTACTTC
CASSLGRWQETQYF
>TRBV2|TRBJ2-3|many|NA
TGTGCCAGCAGGGAGCGGAGCACAGATACGCAGTATTTT
CASRERSTDTQYF
>TRBV15|TRBJ2-5|many|TRBD1
TGTGCCACCAGCCTGGACAGGGGGCCTCAAGAGACCCAGTACTTC
CATSLDRGPQETQYF
>TRBV12-3/TRBV12-4|TRBJ1-2|many|TRBD1
TGTGCCAGCAGTTCGCGGGACAGGGGATTGTATCGTGGCTACACCTTC
CASSSRDRGLYRGYTF
>TRBV20-1|TRBJ2-1|NA|NA
TGCAGTGCCAACTATCGCGACTACCTGGAGCAGTTCTTC
CSANYRDYLEQFF
>TRBV7-9|TRBJ2-7|NA|TRBD2
TGTGCCAGCAGCTCCCAGGACAGGAGTGGGACTAGCGGGACCTACGAGCAGTACTTC
CASSSQDRSGTSGTYEQYF
>TRBV7-9|TRBJ2-1|few|TRBD2
TGTGCCAGCAGCCCCCCCGGGCCTAGCGGACCGAGCTCCTACAATGAGCAGTTCTTC
CASSPPGPSGPSSYNEQFF
>TRBV7-9|TRBJ2-1|NA|NA
TGTGCCACGGGAAGGGCACCCAATGAGCAGTTCTTC
CATGRAPNEQFF
>TRBV5-1|TRBJ2-1|few|NA
TGCGCCAGCAGCGAGAGCTCCTACAATGAGCAGTTCTTC
CASSESSYNEQFF
>TRBV9|TRBJ1-5|NA|NA
TGTGCCAGCAGCGTAGAGGGGCGTGGGGATCAGCCCCAGCATTTT
CASSVEGRGDQPQHF
>TRBV20-1|TRBJ2-7|many|TRBD2
TGCAGTCTCTCGCCGACTAGCGGCTCCTACGAGCAGTACTTC
CSLSPTSGSYEQYF
>TRBV28|TRBJ2-6|NA|TRBD1
TGTGCCAGCACAAGAGCCCCGGGACAGGGTTCCGGGGCCAACGTCCTGACTTTC
CASTRAPGQGSGANVLTF
>TRBV4-1|TRBJ1-2|many|NA
TGCGCCAGCAGCCAACGGACAGATCAGGGCTACACCTTC
CASSQRTDQGYTF
>TRBV28|TRBJ2-5|NA|NA
TGTGCCAGCAGCCCACAAGGAGAGACCCAGTACTTC
CASSPQGETQYF
>TRBV5-1|TRBJ2-4|many|NA
TGCGCCAGCAGCTTGGAGGGGTCGGGGTCAGGGAGAAACATTCAGTACTTC
CASSLEGSGSGRNIQYF
>TRBV28|TRBJ2-7|few|NA
TGTGCCAGCAAACGGACGGGCTCCTACGAGCAGTACTTC
CASKRTGSYEQYF
>TRBV29-1|TRBJ2-3|few|TRBD2
TGCAGCGCCGGGCGGGAGGGAGATACGCAGTATTTT
CSAGREGDTQYF
>TRBV7-2|TRBJ2-7|few|NA
TGTGCCAGCCGCCTAACAGTCTCCTACGAGCAGTACTTC
CASRLTVSYEQYF
>TRBV28|TRBJ1-5|many|TRBD1
TGTGCCAGCAGTTTAACAGGGGGCTTCGGCAATCAGCCCCAGCATTTT
CASSLTGGFGNQPQHF
>TRBV19|TRBJ2-1|many|TRBD1
TGTGCCAGTAGTTTAGGACAGGGGACGAATGAGCAGTTCTTC
CASSLGQGTNEQFF